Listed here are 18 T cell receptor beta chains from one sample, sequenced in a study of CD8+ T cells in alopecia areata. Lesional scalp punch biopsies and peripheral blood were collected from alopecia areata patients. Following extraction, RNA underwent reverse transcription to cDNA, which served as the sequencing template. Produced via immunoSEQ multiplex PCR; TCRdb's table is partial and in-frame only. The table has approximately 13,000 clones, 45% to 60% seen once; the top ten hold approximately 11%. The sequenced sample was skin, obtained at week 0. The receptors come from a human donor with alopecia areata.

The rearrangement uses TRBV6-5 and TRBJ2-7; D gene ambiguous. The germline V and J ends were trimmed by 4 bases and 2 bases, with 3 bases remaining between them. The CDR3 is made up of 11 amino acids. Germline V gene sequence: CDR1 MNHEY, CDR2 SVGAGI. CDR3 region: CASSCPYEQYF. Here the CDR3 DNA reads TGTGCCAGCAGTTGCCCCTACGAGCAGTACTTC.

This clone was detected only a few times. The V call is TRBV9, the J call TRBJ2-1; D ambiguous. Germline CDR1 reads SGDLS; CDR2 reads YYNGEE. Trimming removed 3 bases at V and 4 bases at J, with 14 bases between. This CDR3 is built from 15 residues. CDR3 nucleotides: TGTGCCAGCAGCGAACTTATTTCAGGTTACAATGAGCAGTTCTTC. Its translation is CASSELISGYNEQFF.

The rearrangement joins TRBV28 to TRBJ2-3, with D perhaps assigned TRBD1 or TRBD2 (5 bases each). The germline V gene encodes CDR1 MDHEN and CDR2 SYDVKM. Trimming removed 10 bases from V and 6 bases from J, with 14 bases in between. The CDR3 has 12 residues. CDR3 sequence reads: CATGTWWDTQYF. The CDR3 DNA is TGTGCCACAGGGACGTGGTGGGATACGCAGTATTTT.

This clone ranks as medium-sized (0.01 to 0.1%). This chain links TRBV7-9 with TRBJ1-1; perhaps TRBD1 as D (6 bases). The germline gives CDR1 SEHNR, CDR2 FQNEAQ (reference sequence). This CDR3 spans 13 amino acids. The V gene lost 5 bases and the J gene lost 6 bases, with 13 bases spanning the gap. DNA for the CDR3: TGTGCCAGCAGCGAACAGGGAGGAGCTGAAGCTTTCTTT. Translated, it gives CASSEQGGAEAFF.

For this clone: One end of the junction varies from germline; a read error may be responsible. The DNA for the CDR3 is TGTGCTAGCAGCCTAAGCGGGGGGCCACCGGATACGCAGTATTTT. Its translation is CASSLSGGPPDTQYF. The V call is TRBV7-7, the J call TRBJ2-3; 9 bases align to TRBD2. Germline assignment: CDR1 SSHAT and CDR2 FNYEAQ (reference sequence). The CDR3 runs to 15 residues.

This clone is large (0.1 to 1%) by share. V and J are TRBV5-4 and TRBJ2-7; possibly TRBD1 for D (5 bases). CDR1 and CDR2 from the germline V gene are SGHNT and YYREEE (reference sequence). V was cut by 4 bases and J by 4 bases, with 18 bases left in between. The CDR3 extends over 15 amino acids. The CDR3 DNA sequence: TGTGCCAGCAGCCCGAACCCAGGGATAAGTTACGAGCAGTACTTC. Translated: CASSPNPGISYEQYF.

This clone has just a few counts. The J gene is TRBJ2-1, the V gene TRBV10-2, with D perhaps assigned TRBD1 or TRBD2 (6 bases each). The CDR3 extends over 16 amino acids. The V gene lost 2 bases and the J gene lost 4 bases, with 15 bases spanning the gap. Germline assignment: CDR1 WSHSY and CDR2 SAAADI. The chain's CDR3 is CASSESRGAAYNEQFF. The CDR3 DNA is TGCGCCAGCAGTGAGAGTAGGGGGGCCGCGTACAATGAGCAGTTCTTC.

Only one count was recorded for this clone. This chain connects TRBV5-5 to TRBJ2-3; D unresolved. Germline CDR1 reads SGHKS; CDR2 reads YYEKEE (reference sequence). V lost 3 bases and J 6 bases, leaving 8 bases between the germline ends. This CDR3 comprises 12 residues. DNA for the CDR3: TGTGCCAGCAGCTACCCTGGGGATACGCAGTATTTT. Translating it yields CASSYPGDTQYF.

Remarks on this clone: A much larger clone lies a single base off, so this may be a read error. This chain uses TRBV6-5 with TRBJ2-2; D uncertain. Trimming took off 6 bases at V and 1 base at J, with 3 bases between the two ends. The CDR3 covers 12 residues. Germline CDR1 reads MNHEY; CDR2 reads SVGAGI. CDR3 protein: CASSQNTGELFF. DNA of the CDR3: TGTGCCAGCAGCCAGAACACCGGGGAGCTGTTTTTT.

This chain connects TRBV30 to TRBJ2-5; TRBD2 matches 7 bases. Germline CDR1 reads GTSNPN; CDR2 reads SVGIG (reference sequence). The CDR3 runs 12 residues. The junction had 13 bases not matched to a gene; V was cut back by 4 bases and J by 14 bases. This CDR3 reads CAWTHTRLAPYF. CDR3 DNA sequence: TGTGCCTGGACCCACACCCGACTAGCCCCTTACTTC.

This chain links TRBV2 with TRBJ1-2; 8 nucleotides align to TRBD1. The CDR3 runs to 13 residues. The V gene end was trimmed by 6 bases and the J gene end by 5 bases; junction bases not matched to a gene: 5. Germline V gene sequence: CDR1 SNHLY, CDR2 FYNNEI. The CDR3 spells CASSLDRGYGYTF. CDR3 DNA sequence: TGTGCCAGCAGCCTCGACAGGGGATATGGCTACACCTTC.

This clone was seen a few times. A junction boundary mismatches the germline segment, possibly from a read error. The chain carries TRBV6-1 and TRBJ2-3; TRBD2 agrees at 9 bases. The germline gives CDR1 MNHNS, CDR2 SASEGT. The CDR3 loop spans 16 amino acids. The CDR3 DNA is TGTGCCATCAGTGAGTCGGCGGGGGGGATGACAGATACGCAGTATTTT. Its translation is CAISESAGGMTDTQYF.

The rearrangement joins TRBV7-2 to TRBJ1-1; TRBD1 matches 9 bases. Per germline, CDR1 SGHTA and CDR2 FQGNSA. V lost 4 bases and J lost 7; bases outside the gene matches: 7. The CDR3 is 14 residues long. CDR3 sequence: CASSSEQGAYEAFF. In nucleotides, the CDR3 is TGTGCCAGCAGCTCAGAACAGGGGGCATATGAAGCTTTCTTT. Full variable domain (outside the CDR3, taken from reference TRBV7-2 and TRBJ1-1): GAGVSQSPSNKVTEKGKDVELRCDPISGHTALYWYRQSLGQGLEFLIYFQGNSAPDKSGLPSDRFSAERTGGSVSTLTIQRTQQEDSAVYLCASSSEQGAYEAFFGQGTRLTVV.

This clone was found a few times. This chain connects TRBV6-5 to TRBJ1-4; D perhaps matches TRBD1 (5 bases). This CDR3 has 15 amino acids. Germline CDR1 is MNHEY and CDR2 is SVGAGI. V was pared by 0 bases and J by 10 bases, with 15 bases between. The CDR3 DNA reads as TGTGCCAGCAGTTACTCGATTATCAGGGACGGAAAACTGTTTTTT. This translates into CASSYSIIRDGKLFF.

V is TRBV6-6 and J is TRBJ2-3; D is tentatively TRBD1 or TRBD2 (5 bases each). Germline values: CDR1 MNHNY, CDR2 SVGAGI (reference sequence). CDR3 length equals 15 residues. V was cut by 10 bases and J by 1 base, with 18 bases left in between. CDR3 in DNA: TGTGCCACCGGGGCCTTCATCGAAGGCACAGATACGCAGTATTTT. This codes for CATGAFIEGTDTQYF.

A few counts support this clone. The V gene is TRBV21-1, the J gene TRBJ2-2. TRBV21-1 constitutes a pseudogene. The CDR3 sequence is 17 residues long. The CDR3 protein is CASSNGGNPANTGELFF. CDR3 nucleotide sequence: TGTGCCAGCAGCAATGGTGGCAACCCGGCGAACACCGGGGAGCTGTTTTTT.

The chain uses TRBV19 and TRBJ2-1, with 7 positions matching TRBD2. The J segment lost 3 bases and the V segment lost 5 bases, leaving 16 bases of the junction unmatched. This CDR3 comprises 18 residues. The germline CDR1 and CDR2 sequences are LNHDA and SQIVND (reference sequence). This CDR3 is CASSLTTRLWGGYNEQFF. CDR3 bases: TGTGCCAGTAGTTTAACGACCCGACTCTGGGGGGGCTACAATGAGCAGTTCTTC.

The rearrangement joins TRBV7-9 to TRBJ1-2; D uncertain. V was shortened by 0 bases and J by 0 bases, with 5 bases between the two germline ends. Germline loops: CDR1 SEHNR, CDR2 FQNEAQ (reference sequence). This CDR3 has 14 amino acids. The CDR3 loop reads CASSLAGTNYGYTF. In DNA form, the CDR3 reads TGTGCCAGCAGCTTAGCAGGGACTAACTATGGCTACACCTTC.